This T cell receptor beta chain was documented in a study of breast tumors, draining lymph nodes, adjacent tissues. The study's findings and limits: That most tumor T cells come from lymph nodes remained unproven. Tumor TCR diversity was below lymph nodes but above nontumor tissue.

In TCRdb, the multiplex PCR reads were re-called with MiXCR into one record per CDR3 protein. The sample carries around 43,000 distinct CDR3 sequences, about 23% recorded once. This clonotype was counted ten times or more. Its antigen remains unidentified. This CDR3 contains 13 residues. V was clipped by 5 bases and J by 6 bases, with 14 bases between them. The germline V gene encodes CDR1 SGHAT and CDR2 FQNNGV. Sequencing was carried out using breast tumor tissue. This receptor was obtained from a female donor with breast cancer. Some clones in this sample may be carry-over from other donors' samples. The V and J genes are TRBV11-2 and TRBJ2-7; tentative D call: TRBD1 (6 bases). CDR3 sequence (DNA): TGTGCCAGCAGCCCCGGGACACCGGTCGAGCAGTACTTC. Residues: CASSPGTPVEQYF.